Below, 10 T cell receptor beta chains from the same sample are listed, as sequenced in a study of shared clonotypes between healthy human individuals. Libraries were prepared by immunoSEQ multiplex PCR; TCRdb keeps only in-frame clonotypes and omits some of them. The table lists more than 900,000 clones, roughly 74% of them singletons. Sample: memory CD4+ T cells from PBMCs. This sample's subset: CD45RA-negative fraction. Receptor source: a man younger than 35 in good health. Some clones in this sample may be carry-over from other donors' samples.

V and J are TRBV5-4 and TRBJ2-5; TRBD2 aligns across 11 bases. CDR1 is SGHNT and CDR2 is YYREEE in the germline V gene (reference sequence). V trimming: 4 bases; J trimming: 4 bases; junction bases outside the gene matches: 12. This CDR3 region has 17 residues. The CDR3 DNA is TGTGCCAGCAGCCGAGCGCTAGCGGGAGGCGGGGTAGAGACCCAGTACTTC. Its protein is CASSRALAGGGVETQYF. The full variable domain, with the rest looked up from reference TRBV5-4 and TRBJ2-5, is ETGVTQSPTHLIKTRGQQVTLRCSSQSGHNTVSWYQQALGQGPQFIFQYYREEENGRGNFPPRFSGLQFPNYSSELNVNALELDDSALYLCASSRALAGGGVETQYFGPGTRLLVL.

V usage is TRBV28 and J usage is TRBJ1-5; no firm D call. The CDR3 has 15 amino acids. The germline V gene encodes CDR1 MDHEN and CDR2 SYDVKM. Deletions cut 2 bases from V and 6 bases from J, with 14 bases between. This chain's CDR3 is CASSLIVSGGQPQHF. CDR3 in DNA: TGTGCCAGCAGTTTAATTGTGTCCGGTGGTCAGCCCCAGCATTTT.

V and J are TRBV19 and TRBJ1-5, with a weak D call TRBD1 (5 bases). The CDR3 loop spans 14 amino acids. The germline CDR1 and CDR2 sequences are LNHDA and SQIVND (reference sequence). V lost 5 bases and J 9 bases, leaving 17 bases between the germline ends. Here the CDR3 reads CASSSPGRAAPQHF. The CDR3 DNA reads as TGTGCCAGTAGTTCCCCAGGCAGGGCCGCGCCCCAGCATTTT.

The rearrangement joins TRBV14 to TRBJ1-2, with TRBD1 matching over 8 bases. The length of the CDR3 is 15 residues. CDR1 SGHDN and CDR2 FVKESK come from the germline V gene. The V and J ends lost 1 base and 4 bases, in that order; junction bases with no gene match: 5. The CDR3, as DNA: TGTGCCAGCAGCCAAGCAGGGGGCGTAGGCTATGGCTACACCTTC. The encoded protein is CASSQAGGVGYGYTF. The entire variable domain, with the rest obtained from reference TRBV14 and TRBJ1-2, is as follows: EAGVTQFPSHSVIEKGQTVTLRCDPISGHDNLYWYRRVMGKEIKFLLHFVKESKQDESGMPNNRFLAERTGGTYSTLKVQPAELEDSGVYFCASSQAGGVGYGYTFGSGTRLTVV.

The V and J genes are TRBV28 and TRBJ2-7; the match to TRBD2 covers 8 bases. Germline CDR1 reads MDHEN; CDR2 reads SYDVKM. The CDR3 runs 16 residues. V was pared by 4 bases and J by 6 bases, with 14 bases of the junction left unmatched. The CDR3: CASSSRSPSGSAEQYF. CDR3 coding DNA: TGTGCCAGCAGTTCCCGCTCCCCGAGCGGGAGTGCCGAGCAGTACTTC.

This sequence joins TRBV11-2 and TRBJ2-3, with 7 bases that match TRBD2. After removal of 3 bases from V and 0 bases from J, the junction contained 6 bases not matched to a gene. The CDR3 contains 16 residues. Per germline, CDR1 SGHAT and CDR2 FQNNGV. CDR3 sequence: CASSFSSGSSTDTQYF. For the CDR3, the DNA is TGTGCCAGCAGCTTCAGTAGCGGGTCTAGCACAGATACGCAGTATTTT.

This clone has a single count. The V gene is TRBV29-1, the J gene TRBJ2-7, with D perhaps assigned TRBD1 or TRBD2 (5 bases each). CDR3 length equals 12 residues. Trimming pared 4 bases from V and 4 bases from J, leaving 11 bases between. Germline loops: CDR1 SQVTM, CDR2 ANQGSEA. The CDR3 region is CSVGDRNYEQYF. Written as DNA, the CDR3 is TGCAGCGTTGGGGACCGGAATTACGAGCAGTACTTC.

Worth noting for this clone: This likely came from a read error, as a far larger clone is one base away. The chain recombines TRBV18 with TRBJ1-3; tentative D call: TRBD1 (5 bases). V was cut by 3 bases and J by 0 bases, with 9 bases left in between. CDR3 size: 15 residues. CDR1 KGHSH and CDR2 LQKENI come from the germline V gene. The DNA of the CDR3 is TGTGCCAGCTCACCCGGGGCAAACTCTGGAAACACCATATATTTT. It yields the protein CASSPGANSGNTIYF. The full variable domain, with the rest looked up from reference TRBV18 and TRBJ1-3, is NAGVMQNPRHLVRRRGQEARLRCSPMKGHSHVYWYRQLPEEGLKFMVYLQKENIIDESGMPKERFSAEFPKEGPSILRIQQVVRGDSAAYFCASSPGANSGNTIYFGEGSWLTVV.

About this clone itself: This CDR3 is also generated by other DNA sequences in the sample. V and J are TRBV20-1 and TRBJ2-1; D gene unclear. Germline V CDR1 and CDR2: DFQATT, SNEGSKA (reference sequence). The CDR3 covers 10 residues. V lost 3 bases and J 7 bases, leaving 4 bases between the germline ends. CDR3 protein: CSASRNEQFF. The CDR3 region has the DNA TGCAGTGCTAGCAGAAATGAGCAGTTCTTC.

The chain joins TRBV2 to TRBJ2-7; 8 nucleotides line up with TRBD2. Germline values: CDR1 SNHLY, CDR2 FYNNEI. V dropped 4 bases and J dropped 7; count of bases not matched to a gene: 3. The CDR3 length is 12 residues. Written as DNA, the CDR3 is TGTGCCAGCAGTGCGGGCGGGAGGGAGCAGTACTTC. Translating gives CASSAGGREQYF.